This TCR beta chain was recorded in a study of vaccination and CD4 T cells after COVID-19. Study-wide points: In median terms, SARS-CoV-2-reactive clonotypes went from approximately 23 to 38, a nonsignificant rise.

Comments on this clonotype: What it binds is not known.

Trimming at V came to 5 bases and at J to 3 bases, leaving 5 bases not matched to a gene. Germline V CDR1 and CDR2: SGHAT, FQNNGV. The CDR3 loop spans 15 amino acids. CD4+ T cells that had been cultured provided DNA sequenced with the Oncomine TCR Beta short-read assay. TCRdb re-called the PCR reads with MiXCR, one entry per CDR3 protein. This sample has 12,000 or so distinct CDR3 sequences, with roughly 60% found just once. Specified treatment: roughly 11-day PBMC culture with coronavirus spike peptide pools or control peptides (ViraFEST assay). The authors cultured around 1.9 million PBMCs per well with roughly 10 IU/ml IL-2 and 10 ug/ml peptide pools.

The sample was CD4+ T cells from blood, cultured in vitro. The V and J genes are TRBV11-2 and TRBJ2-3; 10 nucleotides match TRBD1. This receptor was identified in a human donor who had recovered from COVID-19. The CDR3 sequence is CASSPRDRGTDTQYF. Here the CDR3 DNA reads TGTGCCAGCAGCCCGAGGGACAGGGGAACAGATACGCAGTATTTT.